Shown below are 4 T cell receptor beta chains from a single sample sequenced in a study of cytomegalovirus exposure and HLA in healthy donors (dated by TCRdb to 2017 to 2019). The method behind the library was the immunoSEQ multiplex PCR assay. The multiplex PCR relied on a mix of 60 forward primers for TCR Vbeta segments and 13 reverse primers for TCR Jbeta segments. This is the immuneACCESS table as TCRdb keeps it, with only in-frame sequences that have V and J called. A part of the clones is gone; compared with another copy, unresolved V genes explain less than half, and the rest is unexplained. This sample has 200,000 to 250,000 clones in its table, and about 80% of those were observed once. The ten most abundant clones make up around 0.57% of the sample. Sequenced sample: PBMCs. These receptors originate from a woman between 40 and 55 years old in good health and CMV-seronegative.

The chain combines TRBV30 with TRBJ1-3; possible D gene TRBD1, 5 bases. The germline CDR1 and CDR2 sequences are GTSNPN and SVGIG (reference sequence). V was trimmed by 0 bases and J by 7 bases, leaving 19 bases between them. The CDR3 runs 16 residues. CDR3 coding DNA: TGTGCCTGGAGTGTATTTACGGGGGTCCAGGGTAACACCATATATTTT. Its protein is CAWSVFTGVQGNTIYF.

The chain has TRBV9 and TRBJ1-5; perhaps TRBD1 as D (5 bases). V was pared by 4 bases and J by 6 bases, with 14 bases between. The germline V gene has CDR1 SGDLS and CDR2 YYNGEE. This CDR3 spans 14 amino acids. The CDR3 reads CASSTYGGGQPQHF. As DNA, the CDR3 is TGTGCCAGCAGCACCTACGGGGGAGGTCAGCCCCAGCATTTT. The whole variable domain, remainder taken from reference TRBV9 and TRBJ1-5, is DSGVTQTPKHLITATGQRVTLRCSPRSGDLSVYWYQQSLDQGLQFLIQYYNGEERAKGNILERFSAQQFPDLHSELNLSSLELGDSALYFCASSTYGGGQPQHFGDGTRLSIL.

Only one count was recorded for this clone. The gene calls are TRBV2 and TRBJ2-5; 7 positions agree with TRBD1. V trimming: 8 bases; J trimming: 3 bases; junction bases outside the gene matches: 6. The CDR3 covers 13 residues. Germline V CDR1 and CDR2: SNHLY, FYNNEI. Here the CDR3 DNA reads TGTGCCAGCTTGGGACAGAGCAAAGAGACCCAGTACTTC. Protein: CASLGQSKETQYF.

CDR3 coding DNA: TGCGCCAGCAGCCAACATGTAGGCCGGGACAACGAAAAACTGTTTTTT. This gives the protein CASSQHVGRDNEKLFF. The chain uses TRBV4-3 and TRBJ1-4; possible D gene TRBD1, 6 bases. CDR1 and CDR2 from the germline V gene are LGHNA and YSLEER. This CDR3 contains 16 residues. V was cut by 2 bases and J by 8 bases, with 18 bases left in between.